Listed below are T cell receptor beta chains from one sample, sequenced in a study of T cells in Graves' hyperthyroidism and ophthalmopathy. TCRdb re-called the multiplex PCR reads with MiXCR, one entry per CDR3 protein. This table holds about 350,000 distinct CDR3 sequences, 15% to 20% found once. Input material: blood. Source of these receptors: a woman in her thirties or forties with Graves' ophthalmopathy. Each CDR3 is given without its conserved first and last residue. D genes are given only for firm matches. A clone size is listed for some rows: how often the clone was seen (once, few, many), or a class if it is expanded.

clone_size | j_call | v_call | d_call | cdr3_aa
many | TRBJ2-7 | TRBV4-2 | TRBD2 | ASSQGLAGEEQY
many | TRBJ2-6 | TRBV6-2/TRBV6-3 | - | ASDQQGKNPLGANVLT
many | TRBJ2-5 | TRBV11-1 | TRBD1 | ASSSPGQGSETQY
many | TRBJ2-7 | TRBV28 | TRBD1 | ASKHLGGTGEHEQY
many | TRBJ2-7 | TRBV11-2 | - | ASSLGPISYEQY
many | TRBJ2-7 | TRBV13 | - | ASSLGGQRFYEQY
many | TRBJ1-5 | TRBV7-9 | TRBD1 | ASSASGGTQPQH
many | TRBJ1-2 | TRBV7-8 | - | ASSLVLRGGLDGYT
many | TRBJ1-1 | TRBV7-9 | - | ASSSKSGFTEAF
many | TRBJ1-1 | TRBV19 | - | AAGNGEAF
- | TRBJ1-1 | TRBV14 | - | ASSQSLPRGTEAF
many | TRBJ2-7 | TRBV27 | - | ASSQHPYEQY
many | TRBJ2-7 | TRBV7-2 | - | ASSSRRAMGEQY
- | TRBJ2-7 | TRBV4-3 | TRBD2 | ASSQGLAGVHEQY
many | TRBJ1-2 | TRBV4-2 | - | ASSQNKRDGYT
many | TRBJ2-5 | TRBV3-1 | - | ASRRQGMGETQY
many | TRBJ2-7 | TRBV19 | - | ASSRGTESYEQY
many | TRBJ2-2 | TRBV10-3 | TRBD1 | ATRQGPNTGELF
many | TRBJ2-1 | TRBV24-1 | TRBD1 | ATSSSGQGVGNEQF
many | TRBJ1-5 | TRBV2 | TRBD1 | ASNQGTGPYQPQH
many | TRBJ1-2 | TRBV6-2/TRBV6-3 | - | ASSMGHRAGYT
many | TRBJ2-2 | TRBV6-2/TRBV6-3 | - | ASKRQNTGELF
- | TRBJ1-1 | TRBV3-1 | - | ASSPRARWGTEAF
many | TRBJ2-3 | TRBV12-3/TRBV12-4 | TRBD2 | ASSSLAGGADTQY
many | TRBJ2-5 | TRBV29-1 | TRBD1 | SAETGALQY
many | TRBJ2-3 | TRBV6-4 | TRBD2 | ASRGLAGDTDTQY
few | TRBJ2-7 | TRBV3-1 | - | ASNEGTYEQY
many | TRBJ2-7 | TRBV19 | - | ASTSRDIPFPYEQY
many | TRBJ2-2 | TRBV7-2 | - | ASSPRPAGELF
- | TRBJ2-7 | TRBV5-1 | - | ASSLGAAPSAGEQY
many | TRBJ1-1 | TRBV18 | - | ASSGQRNTEAF
many | TRBJ2-7 | TRBV12-3/TRBV12-4 | - | ASTSPGKNYEQY
many | TRBJ1-2 | TRBV20-1 | TRBD1 | SATRDSRGYT
few | TRBJ2-5 | TRBV4-1 | - | ASSQDPGRETQY
many | TRBJ2-7 | TRBV27 | - | ASSLGWGTSYEQY
many | TRBJ2-5 | TRBV7-9 | TRBD2 | ASSLKTSGKETQY
- | TRBJ2-2 | TRBV12-3/TRBV12-4 | TRBD2 | ASSLVVAGGTGELF
many | TRBJ2-7 | TRBV5-1 | TRBD1 | ASSPGTGPYEQY
once | TRBJ2-7 | TRBV12-3/TRBV12-4 | TRBD2 | ASSEGLAVHYEQY
- | TRBJ1-5 | TRBV15 | - | ATSRDREAQNQPQH
- | TRBJ1-3 | TRBV6-1 | - | ASRTAVGDTIY
many | TRBJ2-7 | TRBV7-6 | TRBD2 | ASSRSSGLGYEQY
many | TRBJ2-7 | TRBV6-5 | - | ASSLGETGYRAYEQY
many | TRBJ1-5 | TRBV28 | TRBD1 | ASQGAGNSNQPQH
many | TRBJ2-3 | TRBV24-1 | - | ATGGGSTDTQY
many | TRBJ1-5 | TRBV12-5 | - | ASGWYSNQPQH
few | TRBJ2-5 | TRBV19 | TRBD2 | ASSKSGATQY
- | TRBJ2-5 | TRBV12-3/TRBV12-4 | - | ASRRSGGTETQY